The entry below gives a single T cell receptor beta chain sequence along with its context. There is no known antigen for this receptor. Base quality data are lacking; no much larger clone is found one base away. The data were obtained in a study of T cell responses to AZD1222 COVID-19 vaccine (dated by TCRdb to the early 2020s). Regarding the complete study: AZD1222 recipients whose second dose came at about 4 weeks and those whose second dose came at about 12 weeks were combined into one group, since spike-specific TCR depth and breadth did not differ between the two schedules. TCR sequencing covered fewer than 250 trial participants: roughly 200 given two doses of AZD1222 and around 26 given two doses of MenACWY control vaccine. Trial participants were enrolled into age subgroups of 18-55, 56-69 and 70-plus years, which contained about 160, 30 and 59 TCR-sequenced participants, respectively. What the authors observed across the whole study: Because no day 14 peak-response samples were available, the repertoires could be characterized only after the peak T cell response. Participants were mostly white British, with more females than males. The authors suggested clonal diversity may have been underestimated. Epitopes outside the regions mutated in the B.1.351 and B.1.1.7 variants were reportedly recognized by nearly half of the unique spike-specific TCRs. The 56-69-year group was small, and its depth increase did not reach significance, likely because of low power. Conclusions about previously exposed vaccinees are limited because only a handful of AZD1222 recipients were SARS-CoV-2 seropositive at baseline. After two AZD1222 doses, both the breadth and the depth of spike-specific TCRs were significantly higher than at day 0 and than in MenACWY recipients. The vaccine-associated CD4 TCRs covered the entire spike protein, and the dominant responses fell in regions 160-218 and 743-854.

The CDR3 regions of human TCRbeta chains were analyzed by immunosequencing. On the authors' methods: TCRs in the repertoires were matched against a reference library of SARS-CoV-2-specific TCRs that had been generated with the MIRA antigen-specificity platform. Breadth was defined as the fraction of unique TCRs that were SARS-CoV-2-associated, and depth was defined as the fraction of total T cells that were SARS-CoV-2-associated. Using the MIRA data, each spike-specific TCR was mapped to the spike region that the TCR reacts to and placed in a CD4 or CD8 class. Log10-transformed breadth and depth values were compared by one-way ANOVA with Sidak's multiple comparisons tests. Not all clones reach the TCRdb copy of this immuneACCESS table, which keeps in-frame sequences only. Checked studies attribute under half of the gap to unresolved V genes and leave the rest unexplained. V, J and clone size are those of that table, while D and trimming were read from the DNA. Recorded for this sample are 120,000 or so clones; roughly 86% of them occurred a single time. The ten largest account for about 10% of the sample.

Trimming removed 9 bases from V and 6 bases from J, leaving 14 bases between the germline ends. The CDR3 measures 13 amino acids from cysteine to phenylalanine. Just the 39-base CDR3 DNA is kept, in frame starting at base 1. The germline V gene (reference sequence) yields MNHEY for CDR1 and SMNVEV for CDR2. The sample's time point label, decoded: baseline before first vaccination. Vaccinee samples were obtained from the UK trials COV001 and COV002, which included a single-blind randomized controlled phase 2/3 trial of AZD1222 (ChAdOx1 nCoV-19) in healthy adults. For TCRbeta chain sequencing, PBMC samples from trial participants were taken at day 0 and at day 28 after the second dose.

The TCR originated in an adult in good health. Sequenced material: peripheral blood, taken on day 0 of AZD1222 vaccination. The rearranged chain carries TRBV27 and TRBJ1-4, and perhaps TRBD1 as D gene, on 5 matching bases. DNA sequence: TGTGCCAGTCGGGGGAGAGGGGATGAAAAACTGTTTTTT. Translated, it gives CASRGRGDEKLFF.